This entry is about one TCR beta chain. What this receptor recognizes is not known. Base qualities are not recorded, but no much larger clone differs from it by a single base. The entry originates in a study of response to subunit inactivated influenza vaccine (dated by TCRdb to the late 2010s). Background on the whole study: To follow how T cells responded to a trivalent subunit inactivated influenza vaccine, the researchers relied on deep quantitative profiling of the T cell receptor repertoire. Results and caveats for the whole study, not just this receptor: The authors suggested that each seasonal influenza vaccination may recruit only a limited number of new T cells.

Preparation of the library involved RT-PCR. The run used an Illumina HiSeq 2500. In TCRdb, the public reads were trimmed at Q25 with fastp and aligned with MiXCR, with productive beta chains retained. Rows are unified per CDR3 protein, each entry keeping the most common DNA and genes. The sample contains 500,000 to 700,000 distinct CDR3 sequences, 20% to 25% of them found a single time. About 2.8% of the sample belongs to the ten largest clones. Deletion took 4 bases off V and 0 bases off J, with a span of 7 bases between the germline ends. Per the germline V gene, SNHLY is the CDR1 and FYNNEI is the CDR2. The CDR3 covers 14 residues, taking in both the cysteine and the phenylalanine. The sequence is cut down to CDR3 DNA, 42 bases in frame from base 1. This sample was also put to use in a study of T cells expressing NK-cell markers. The second study also describes: TCR beta cDNA libraries were prepared using 5'RACE template switching, which introduced a universal primer site and unique molecular identifiers. In sorted CD3+CD56+NKG2C+, CD3+CD56+NKG2C- and CD3+CD56-NKG2C+ T-cell subsets from eight donors, TCR beta-chain repertoires were profiled. Among the eight sequenced donors, only one was HCMV-seronegative, while the other seven were HCMV-seropositive. To restrict sorting to alphabetaTCR-expressing T cells, an anti-gammadeltaTCR antibody was added in several experiments. In six donors, the dominant CD3+CD56+NKG2C+ clonotypes ranked among the top 10 CD8+ clonotypes, making up roughly 1.0-7.0% of CD8+ T cells. Those dominant clonotypes were again the most abundant among CD3+CD56-NKG2C+ cells in a few donors, at roughly 25-60.1%. Whether the expanded NKG2C-expressing T cell clones were specific for HCMV antigens was left unclear. All eight donors whose samples were sequenced were randomly selected healthy volunteers, three of them men and five women. HCMV serostatus was determined by detecting HCMV-specific IgG in serum with a commercial ELISA kit. Peripheral blood mononuclear cells were isolated from blood by Ficoll density gradient centrifugation. Using Miltenyi isolation kits, CD4+ and CD8+ T cells were isolated from PBMC through magnetic immunoseparation. cDNA synthesis was primed from the TCR beta constant segment, followed by two successive PCR amplification steps. Illumina HiSeq 2000/2500, MiSeq or NextSeq was used to sequence libraries as 2 x 150 bp reads. Reads were demultiplexed and grouped by UMI with MIGEC, and clonotypes were assembled and quantified with MiTCR. To exclude erroneous sequences, any TCR cDNA sequence not supported by at least two reads was discarded. The tcR package was used for downstream repertoire analysis, and clonotypes were matched between fractions using CDR3 nucleotide sequence together with V segment. VDJmatch was used to annotate antigen specificity against VDJdb, with one amino acid substitution in CDR3 permitted.

The source was CD4+ T cells sorted from PBMCs, collected roughly 12 days after vaccination. The clonotype was recovered from a man aged 45-60 years who received an inactivated influenza vaccine. Donor details come from another sample of the same person, matched by shared clones. The chain is made from TRBV2 and TRBJ1-5, with the D gene too uncertain to name. The DNA reads as follows: TGTGCCAGCAGTGTTCAATATAGCAATCAGCCCCAGCATTTT. This sequence encodes CASSVQYSNQPQHF.